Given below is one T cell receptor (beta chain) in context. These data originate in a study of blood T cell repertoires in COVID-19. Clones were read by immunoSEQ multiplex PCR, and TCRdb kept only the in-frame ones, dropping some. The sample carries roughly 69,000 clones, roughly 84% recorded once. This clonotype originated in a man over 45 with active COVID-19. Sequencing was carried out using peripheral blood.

CDR3 sequence (DNA): TGTGCCTGGAGTGTAGGAGGTGAAGTACCTAGCGGGAGTTCGGCCCCGAGCTCCTACAATGAGCAGTTCTTC. It yields the protein CAWSVGGEVPSGSSAPSSYNEQFF. The chain carries TRBV30 and TRBJ2-1; 10 nucleotides align to TRBD2. V was clipped by 0 bases and J by 0 bases; unmatched bases: 26. CDR1 GTSNPN and CDR2 SVGIG come from the germline V gene (reference sequence). This CDR3 has 24 residues.